The TCR beta chain described here comes from a study of Ad26.COV2.S vaccination and SARS-CoV-2 variants. Study-wide context: Into the muscle, Ad26.COV2.S was dosed once or twice, 56 days apart.

Method: immunoSEQ multiplex PCR; TCRdb's copy keeps in-frame clones and lacks some. The table lists some 330,000 clones, roughly 90% of them singletons, with about 5.4% in the top ten. Notes on the study in general: A substantial breadth of spike-specific CD8+ and CD4+ T cell responses after vaccination has been reported. Measures of TCR breadth and depth may have fallen short of total T cell responses.

Treatment defined: around 19 received Ad26.COV2.S at low or high dose, single or two shots; several received placebo; per-sample allocation not given. Sampling took place 63 days after the first vaccine or placebo injection. This vaccine is an Ad26 vector that expresses the Wuhan-strain SARS-CoV-2 spike. Remarks on this clone: Its antigen is still unknown.

The ends were cut back, 4 bases at V and 1 base at J, with 14 bases in the middle. Germline CDR1 is SGDLS and CDR2 is YYNGEE. The CDR3 has 15 amino acids. The V call is TRBV9, the J call TRBJ1-1; D is unresolved. The TCR originated in a person aged 18-60 years who received the Ad26.COV2.S COVID-19 vaccine or a placebo. The sample consisted of peripheral blood, taken in a trial of Ad26.COV2.S vaccine versus placebo. In DNA form, the CDR3 reads TGTGCCAGCAGCTCCTCCCCAGACCCGAACACTGAAGCTTTCTTT. Protein product: CASSSSPDPNTEAFF.